The 2 T cell receptor beta chains below all came from one sample that was sequenced in a study of shared clonotypes between healthy human individuals. This table comes from immunoSEQ multiplex PCR, and its TCRdb copy is limited to in-frame clones, with some not included. The profile shows around 2,000,000 clones, 95% of them singletons. The sample consisted of naive CD4+ T cells sorted from blood. The subset: CD45RA+ positively selected. The receptor source for this set is a man in his late teens or twenties in good health.

The chain recombines TRBV10-3 with TRBJ2-1, with 10 bases matching TRBD2. CDR3 length equals 14 residues. J was trimmed by 11 bases and V by 3 bases; bases with no gene match: 7. The germline V gene has CDR1 ENHRY and CDR2 SYGVKD. The CDR3 region has the DNA TGTGCCATCAGTGAATCACTAGCGGGAAGCCAGCAGTTCTTC. Protein: CAISESLAGSQQFF.

The genes are TRBV5-4 and TRBJ1-3, with 10 positions matching TRBD1. Germline V lookup: CDR1 SGHNT, CDR2 YYREEE (reference sequence). After removal of 4 bases from V and 4 bases from J, the junction contained 5 bases not matched to a gene. The CDR3 is 15 residues long. The CDR3: CASSIDRGRGNTIYF. The CDR3 DNA is TGTGCCAGCAGCATCGACAGGGGGCGGGGAAACACCATATATTTT. The full variable domain, with the rest looked up from reference TRBV5-4 and TRBJ1-3, is ETGVTQSPTHLIKTRGQQVTLRCSSQSGHNTVSWYQQALGQGPQFIFQYYREEENGRGNFPPRFSGLQFPNYSSELNVNALELDDSALYLCASSIDRGRGNTIYFGEGSWLTVV.